These 11 T cell receptor beta chains came from one sample sequenced in a study of OX40 agonist ivuxolimab in advanced cancers. Assay used: immunoSEQ multiplex PCR; TCRdb lists only in-frame clones, some missing. The sample lists around 66,000 clones; around 90% were seen once. Sequencing used CD4+ or CD8+ T cells sorted from blood, obtained in a trial of the OX40 agonist ivuxolimab. Source of these receptors: an adult with an advanced solid tumor such as melanoma, head and neck, liver or kidney cancer.

The chain joins TRBV6-1 to TRBJ1-3, with D uncertain. Germline V CDR1 and CDR2: MNHNS, SASEGT. Trimming removed 2 bases at V and 0 bases at J, with 8 bases between. The CDR3 has 15 residues. The CDR3 spells CASSETASSGNTIYF. DNA of the CDR3: TGTGCCAGCAGTGAAACGGCATCCTCTGGAAACACCATATATTTT.

The chain carries TRBV11-3 and TRBJ2-3; 8 positions match TRBD2. Germline CDR1 SGHNT, CDR2 YENEEA. This CDR3 has 14 residues. The trim removed 5 bases at V and 11 bases at J, leaving 12 bases unmatched. The CDR3 is CASSIYPTSERQYF. The CDR3 region has the DNA TGTGCCAGCAGCATCTACCCGACTAGCGAGAGGCAGTATTTT.

The chain couples TRBV6-6 to TRBJ1-5, with 7 bases fitting TRBD1. The CDR3 consists of 16 residues. Losses at the gene ends were 6 bases for V and 2 bases for J; bases not matched to a gene: 10. Germline V gene data show CDR1 as MNHNY and CDR2 as SVGAGI (reference sequence). The chain's CDR3 is CASRPTRGPRNQPQHF. DNA for the CDR3: TGTGCCAGCAGACCAACAAGGGGGCCGCGCAATCAGCCCCAGCATTTT.

V usage is TRBV7-3 and J usage is TRBJ2-1; TRBD2 matches 7 bases. The V segment lost 4 bases and the J segment 6 bases; nucleotides outside the gene matches: 9. The CDR3 length is 15 residues. CDR1 SGHTA and CDR2 FQGTGA come from the germline V gene. In nucleotides, the CDR3 is TGTGCCAGCAGCTCCCCCACAGCGGGATCCAATGAGCAGTTCTTC. Protein product: CASSSPTAGSNEQFF.

This chain links TRBV5-1 with TRBJ1-1; 8 bases align to TRBD1. V lost 2 bases and J lost 7; bases outside the gene matches: 7. The CDR3 covers 14 residues. Per germline, CDR1 SGHRS and CDR2 YFSETQ. The CDR3 DNA follows: TGCGCCAGCAGCTTTTCCCGGGACAGGATTGAAGCTTTCTTT. Translation: CASSFSRDRIEAFF.

V is TRBV5-1 and J is TRBJ2-6; TRBD1 aligns across 8 bases. With 0 bases clipped from V and 2 bases from J, the junction kept 7 bases outside the gene matches. Germline lookup yields CDR1 SGHRS and CDR2 YFSETQ. There are 18 residues in the CDR3. The CDR3 DNA reads as TGCGCCAGCAGCTTGGTTGGACAGGGTGCCGCTGGGGCCAACGTCCTGACTTTC. This codes for CASSLVGQGAAGANVLTF.

The chain has TRBV27 and TRBJ2-7, with 8 bases aligning to TRBD2. Germline trimming cut 3 bases from V and 4 bases from J; bases unmatched to any gene: 5. The germline V gene has CDR1 MNHEY and CDR2 SMNVEV (reference sequence). The CDR3 length is 14 residues. The CDR3, as DNA: TGTGCCAGCAGTTTTAGCGGGGTGCCTTACGAGCAGTACTTC. Translation gives CASSFSGVPYEQYF.

V gene TRBV11-1 combines with J gene TRBJ1-1; TRBD1 aligns across 7 bases. CDR1 is SGHAT and CDR2 is FQDESV in the germline V gene (reference sequence). This CDR3 comprises 16 residues. J lost 4 bases, V lost 2 bases, and 10 bases had no gene match. For the CDR3, the DNA is TGTGCCAGCAGCTTATTGGCCGGGACAGCATTCACTGAAGCTTTCTTT. It translates to CASSLLAGTAFTEAFF.

Concerning this clone: One end of the junction varies from germline; a read error may be responsible. The rearrangement uses TRBV7-7 and TRBJ2-2; no definite D call. The germline CDR1 and CDR2 sequences are SSHAT and FNYEAQ (reference sequence). The CDR3 is 14 residues long. The CDR3 region has the DNA TGTGCTAGCAGCCCCGGCGGAAACACCGGGGAGCTGTTTTTT. The encoded protein is CASSPGGNTGELFF.

The rearrangement joins TRBV7-2 to TRBJ2-1; 7 bases are shared with TRBD2. The CDR3 consists of 14 residues. With V trimmed by 2 bases and J by 7 bases, 5 bases remained unmatched. Germline lookup yields CDR1 SGHTA and CDR2 FQGNSA. The CDR3 DNA is TGTGCCAGCAGCTTACGGCGGGGGATTAATGAGCAGTTCTTC. Translated, it gives CASSLRRGINEQFF.

The rearrangement joins TRBV27 to TRBJ1-6, with 7 bases fitting TRBD1. This CDR3 contains 15 residues. With V trimmed by 4 bases and J by 6 bases, 6 bases remained unmatched. Germline V gives CDR1 MNHEY, CDR2 SMNVEV (reference sequence). The CDR3 spells CASSWDKGANSPLHF. The CDR3 bases are TGTGCCAGCAGTTGGGACAAGGGGGCTAATTCACCCCTCCACTTT.